A single sample gave rise to the 14 T cell receptor beta chains below, sequenced in a study of T cells after yellow fever vaccination. TCRdb reanalysed the 5' RACE reads using MiXCR and keeps one entry per CDR3 protein. The sample lists approximately 610,000 distinct CDR3 sequences, about 17% occurring once. This specimen was PBMCs, taken 5 days after the first yellow fever vaccination. The origin of the receptors is a man aged 18 to 30 who received the YFV17D yellow fever vaccine.

The chain couples TRBV7-3 to TRBJ1-1; D remains ambiguous. The CDR3 consists of 14 residues. Trimming cost V 1 base and J 7 bases, with 13 bases left between them. Per the germline V gene, CDR1 is SGHTA and CDR2 is FQGTGA. CDR3 sequence: CASSLRGFGDEAFF. The DNA of the CDR3 is TGTGCCAGCAGCTTAAGAGGGTTCGGGGATGAAGCTTTCTTT.

This clonotype was seen a handful of times. V gene TRBV5-4 combines with J gene TRBJ1-2; tentative D call: TRBD1 (5 bases). This CDR3 spans 17 amino acids. Trimming left V 0 bases short and J 10 bases short, with 25 bases between. Germline CDR1 reads SGHNT; CDR2 reads YYREEE (reference sequence). The CDR3 sequence is CASSLGGTNRRFEFYTF. In nucleotides, the CDR3 is TGTGCCAGCAGCTTGGGGGGCACGAATCGACGTTTTGAATTCTACACCTTC.

The chain joins TRBV27 to TRBJ1-2; no firm D call. The V and J ends lost 4 bases and 8 bases respectively, with 17 bases between them. CDR1 and CDR2 from the germline V gene are MNHEY and SMNVEV (reference sequence). This CDR3 contains 14 residues. CDR3 sequence (DNA): TGTGCCAGCAGTTGGGGTTTGGGGTTAGGGGGCTACACCTTC. Translated: CASSWGLGLGGYTF.

The J gene is TRBJ2-5, the V gene TRBV7-2; 9 nucleotides match TRBD2. The germline CDR1 and CDR2 sequences are SGHTA and FQGNSA. This CDR3 is built from 16 residues. Trimming removed 2 bases from V and 5 bases from J; junction bases left unmatched: 9. DNA for the CDR3: TGTGCCAGCAGCTTACAACGACTAGCGGCTCGGGAGACCCAGTACTTC. Amino acids: CASSLQRLAARETQYF.

The chain links TRBV7-9 to TRBJ1-6; D gene unclear. This CDR3 contains 12 residues. Trimming removed 6 bases from V and 10 bases from J, with 10 bases in between. Germline CDR1 and CDR2: SEHNR and FQNEAQ (reference sequence). The DNA of the CDR3 is TGTGCCAGCAGGGATGCGGGATCACCCCTCCACTTT. Protein sequence: CASRDAGSPLHF.

This clonotype was found many times. This chain uses TRBV12-3 or TRBV12-4 with TRBJ2-6; 8 bases are shared with TRBD2. CDR3 length: 19 residues. V shed 6 bases and J 0 bases; nucleotides not matched to a gene: 13. As DNA, the CDR3 is TGTGCCAGCAGGCCCCTCGGACTAGCCCACCTCTCTGGGGCCAACGTCCTGACTTTC. Protein product: CASRPLGLAHLSGANVLTF.

Ten or more counts support this clonotype. The chain combines TRBV2 with TRBJ1-3; D unclear. From germline, CDR1 is SNHLY and CDR2 FYNNEI. V shed 11 bases and J shed 0 bases, with 11 bases lying between them. The CDR3 runs to 13 residues. The CDR3 coding sequence is TGTGCCTCGGGGTCCCTCTCTGGAAACACCATATATTTT. It encodes CASGSLSGNTIYF. The full variable domain, rest sourced from reference TRBV2 and TRBJ1-3, is EPEVTQTPSHQVTQMGQEVILRCVPISNHLYFYWYRQILGQKVEFLVSFYNNEISEKSEIFDDQFSVERPDGSNFTLKIRSTKLEDSAMYFCASGSLSGNTIYFGEGSWLTVV.

The V call is TRBV19, the J call TRBJ2-1; the D gene is possibly TRBD2 (5 bases). The CDR3 contains 15 residues. V was trimmed by 3 bases and J by 1 base, leaving 10 bases between them. Looked up from germline, CDR1 is LNHDA and CDR2 is SQIVND (reference sequence). The CDR3 region is CASSMVGVSYNEQFF. CDR3 bases: TGTGCCAGTAGTATGGTCGGGGTTTCCTACAATGAGCAGTTCTTC.

This chain connects TRBV18 to TRBJ2-3; the D is unclear. The CDR3 totals 15 residues. Germline assignment: CDR1 KGHSH and CDR2 LQKENI. Trimming took 1 base from V and 1 from J, leaving 9 bases between them. CDR3 loop: CASSPLGSRTDTQYF. The DNA for the CDR3 is TGTGCCAGCTCACCACTAGGGTCCCGCACAGATACGCAGTATTTT.

V usage is TRBV7-2 and J usage is TRBJ1-1, with 7 bases identical to TRBD1. The CDR3 totals 15 residues. Germline CDR1 and CDR2: SGHTA and FQGNSA. Trimming cost V 0 bases and J 1 base; bases outside gene matches: 2. CDR3 coding DNA: TGTGCCAGCAGCTTAGCCAGGGGGAAGAACACTGAAGCTTTCTTT. This encodes CASSLARGKNTEAFF.

In this sample, this clonotype turned up a few times. The chain uses TRBV5-4 and TRBJ2-3; TRBD1 might be the D (5 bases). V lost 4 bases and J lost 6, with 18 bases in between. The germline V gene has CDR1 SGHNT and CDR2 YYREEE (reference sequence). The CDR3 totals 15 residues. The DNA for the CDR3 is TGTGCCAGCAGCCCTTGGGGTACCCAGGGCGATACGCAGTATTTT. Translating it yields CASSPWGTQGDTQYF.

This clonotype has just a few counts. CDR3 protein: CASSQDLRGESQETQYF. CDR3 nucleotides: TGTGCCAGCAGCCAAGATCTAAGGGGGGAGTCTCAAGAGACCCAGTACTTC. The J gene is TRBJ2-5, the V gene TRBV14; possibly TRBD1 or TRBD2 for D (6 bases each). The V and J ends lost 0 bases and 2 bases respectively, with 16 bases between them. Germline loops: CDR1 SGHDN, CDR2 FVKESK. This CDR3 has 17 amino acids.

The sample holds a few counts of this clonotype. The chain is built from TRBV29-1 and TRBJ1-2; D is undetermined. V lost 2 bases, J lost 2 bases, and 6 bases lay in between. Per the germline V gene, CDR1 is SQVTM and CDR2 is ANQGSEA. This CDR3 is built from 12 residues. In DNA form, the CDR3 reads TGCAGCGTTGAACACACCAACTATGGCTACACCTTC. This translates into CSVEHTNYGYTF.

In this sample, this clonotype turned up a few times. The chain carries TRBV14 and TRBJ2-3; D remains ambiguous. Germline CDR1 and CDR2: SGHDN and FVKESK. This CDR3 has 15 amino acids. V lost 3 bases, J lost 1 base, and 11 bases lay in between. The CDR3 DNA reads as TGTGCCAGCAGCCATCTCACTGAGGGCACAGATACGCAGTATTTT. Protein: CASSHLTEGTDTQYF.